Reported below is one T cell receptor (beta chain). The antigen remains undetermined. The sample originates from a study of beta chain features in type 1 diabetes. General observations from the study: Researchers caution that PCR might favor shorter templates, equally among patients and controls.

Sequencing targeted expressed TCRB transcripts, as all isolated RNA had been reverse transcribed. Sequenced by immunoSEQ multiplex PCR; TCRdb stores in-frame clones only, minus some. Seen here are 140,000 to 150,000 clones, around 50% observed once, and the top ten hold 0.35% to 0.45%. Germline CDR1 MNHEY, CDR2 SVGAGI. V lost 5 bases, J lost 6 bases, and 10 bases stayed unmatched. CDR3 length: 15 residues. Sequenced sample: Tregs from blood. This receptor was obtained from a man between 18 and 35 years old in good health. This chain links TRBV6-5 with TRBJ2-1; 7 bases align to TRBD2. The CDR3 sequence: CASSLFSSGVNEQFF. CDR3 coding DNA: TGTGCCAGCAGTCTCTTCTCTAGCGGAGTCAATGAGCAGTTCTTC.